Below are 15 T cell receptor beta chains sequenced from a single sample in a study of cytomegalovirus exposure and HLA in healthy donors. PCR primers comprised 60 Vbeta and 13 Jbeta primers. The data were produced by immunoSEQ multiplex PCR, yet TCRdb's version contains in-frame clones alone and is incomplete. The table lists 57,000 or so clones, around 75% of them singletons. The specimen sequenced was PBMCs. The receptor set was obtained from a man aged 45-60 years in good health and CMV-seropositive.

The chain employs TRBV27 and TRBJ1-1; possibly TRBD1 for D (5 bases). The germline V and J ends were trimmed by 1 base and 7 bases, with 10 bases remaining between them. Per germline, CDR1 MNHEY and CDR2 SMNVEV (reference sequence). The CDR3 loop spans 13 amino acids. CDR3 DNA sequence: TGTGCCAGCAGTTTATGGCCGGGGGGTGAAGCTTTCTTT. Its translation is CASSLWPGGEAFF.

This clone was detected once. V and J are TRBV9 and TRBJ2-2, with D perhaps matching TRBD2 (7 bases). Germline loops: CDR1 SGDLS, CDR2 YYNGEE. The CDR3 is 16 residues long. The V end lost 4 bases, the J end lost 2 bases, and 15 bases lay between the germline ends. Written as DNA, the CDR3 is TGTGCCAGCAGCCTACAAAGCGGGACAAACACCGGGGAGCTGTTTTTT. Translating gives CASSLQSGTNTGELFF.

The chain has TRBV5-5 and TRBJ2-7; 11 bases agree with TRBD1. This CDR3 contains 15 residues. The germline CDR1 and CDR2 sequences are SGHKS and YYEKEE (reference sequence). With 5 bases clipped from V and 3 bases from J, the junction kept 7 bases outside the gene matches. The CDR3 coding sequence is TGTGCCAGCAGGGAAGGACAGGGGGCTTTCTACGAGCAGTACTTC. Protein: CASREGQGAFYEQYF.

This clone came up a few times. As the CDR3 is not closed by the conserved phenylalanine or tryptophan, this likely results from a read error. This chain uses TRBV29-1 with TRBJ1-1; D gene uncertain. This CDR3 region has 13 residues. In germline, CDR1 is SQVTM, CDR2 ANQGSEA. V lost 3 bases and J 8 bases, leaving 16 bases between the germline ends. The CDR3 sequence: CSVDIGRISEAFL. The DNA for the CDR3 is TGCAGCGTTGATATTGGGAGAATATCCGAAGCTTTCTTG.

The chain joins TRBV6-1 to TRBJ2-3; no reliable D call. The CDR3 contains 12 residues. With 5 bases removed from V and 2 bases from J, the gap between germline ends came to 5 bases. Looked up from germline, CDR1 is MNHNS and CDR2 is SASEGT. The CDR3 region is CASSPNTDTQYF. The CDR3 nucleotides read TGTGCCAGCAGTCCCAACACAGATACGCAGTATTTT.

V is TRBV7-2 and J is TRBJ2-3; 9 nucleotides line up with TRBD2. The CDR3 is 16 amino acids. In germline, CDR1 is SGHTA, CDR2 FQGNSA. The ends lost 6 bases at V and 4 bases at J; junction bases unmatched: 11. The DNA for the CDR3 is TGTGCCAGCAGGTACCTTAGCGGGAGAAGGGCAGATACGCAGTATTTT. It encodes CASRYLSGRRADTQYF.

V is TRBV30 and J is TRBJ2-2, with 12 bases lining up with TRBD2. The ends lost 2 bases at V and 7 bases at J; junction bases unmatched: 11. This CDR3 has 17 residues. Germline V gives CDR1 GTSNPN, CDR2 SVGIG (reference sequence). The CDR3 here is CAWSKRLAGEYSGELFF. The CDR3 DNA reads as TGTGCCTGGAGTAAGAGACTAGCGGGAGAGTATAGCGGGGAGCTGTTTTTT.

This clone turned up a few times. DNA of the CDR3: TGTGCCAGCAGCCCCACTTACCGGGACAGAAACGAGCAGTACTTC. Its protein product is CASSPTYRDRNEQYF. The chain is built from TRBV2 and TRBJ2-7; 7 positions agree with TRBD1. The germline CDR1 and CDR2 sequences are SNHLY and FYNNEI. The CDR3 has 15 amino acids. With V trimmed by 6 bases and J by 5 bases, 13 bases remained unmatched.

The rearrangement uses TRBV4-1 and TRBJ1-1; D is perhaps TRBD1 (5 bases). Germline CDR1 is MGHRA and CDR2 is YSYEKL. This CDR3 spans 16 amino acids. The germline V and J ends were trimmed by 0 bases and 0 bases, with 11 bases remaining between them. In DNA, the CDR3 is TGCGCCAGCAGCCAAGACAGGGAAGATATGAACACTGAAGCTTTCTTT. This gives the protein CASSQDREDMNTEAFF.

This clone was picked up one time. This rearrangement joins TRBV27 to TRBJ2-7, with D possibly being TRBD1 (6 bases). Germline values: CDR1 MNHEY, CDR2 SMNVEV (reference sequence). The CDR3 spans 16 residues. V was shortened by 4 bases and J by 2 bases, with 18 bases between the two germline ends. The CDR3 protein is CASSSPGHLPPYEQYF. CDR3 nucleotides: TGTGCCAGCAGTTCTCCGGGACACCTACCACCCTACGAGCAGTACTTC.

This clone was seen only a few times. The J gene is TRBJ1-1, the V gene TRBV20-1; no clear D. Trimming left V 8 bases short and J 1 base short, with 8 bases between. The CDR3 length is 11 residues. Germline V gives CDR1 DFQATT, CDR2 SNEGSKA (reference sequence). CDR3 nucleotide sequence: TGCAGTACTACCGGGAACACTGAAGCTTTCTTT. Its protein is CSTTGNTEAFF.

This clone appeared once. The chain links TRBV14 to TRBJ2-5; D possibly corresponds to TRBD2 (6 bases). The CDR3 totals 12 residues. Germline V gives CDR1 SGHDN, CDR2 FVKESK. The V end was cut by 7 bases, the J end by 4 bases, with 10 bases between. The CDR3 loop is CASNTAGETQYF. The CDR3 coding sequence is TGTGCCAGCAACACAGCGGGAGAGACCCAGTACTTC.

CDR3 residues: CASSVTGGRSYEQYF. CDR3 coding DNA: TGTGCCAGCAGCGTGACAGGGGGTAGGTCCTACGAGCAGTACTTC. This chain connects TRBV5-4 to TRBJ2-7; 9 nucleotides match TRBD1. The ends lost 4 bases at V and 1 base at J; junction bases unmatched: 6. Germline CDR1 SGHNT, CDR2 YYREEE (reference sequence). This CDR3 contains 15 residues.

CDR3 region: CASSRVGGTAYNEQFF. For the CDR3, the DNA is TGTGCCAGCAGTCGCGTGGGAGGGACGGCCTACAATGAGCAGTTCTTC. The chain combines TRBV2 with TRBJ2-1; 7 bases are a match to TRBD2. Per germline, CDR1 SNHLY and CDR2 FYNNEI. The CDR3 is 16 residues long. Unmatched junction bases numbered 9, after V lost 5 bases and J lost 2 bases.

V gene TRBV7-3 combines with J gene TRBJ2-7, with TRBD2 matching 13 bases. CDR1 and CDR2 (germline): SGHTA, FQGTGA. Trimming cost V 5 bases and J 3 bases; bases outside gene matches: 13. The CDR3 is 18 amino acids. This CDR3 reads CASSLILAGGPIIYEQYF. The CDR3 nucleotides are TGTGCCAGCAGCCTTATACTAGCGGGAGGGCCTATCATCTACGAGCAGTACTTC.